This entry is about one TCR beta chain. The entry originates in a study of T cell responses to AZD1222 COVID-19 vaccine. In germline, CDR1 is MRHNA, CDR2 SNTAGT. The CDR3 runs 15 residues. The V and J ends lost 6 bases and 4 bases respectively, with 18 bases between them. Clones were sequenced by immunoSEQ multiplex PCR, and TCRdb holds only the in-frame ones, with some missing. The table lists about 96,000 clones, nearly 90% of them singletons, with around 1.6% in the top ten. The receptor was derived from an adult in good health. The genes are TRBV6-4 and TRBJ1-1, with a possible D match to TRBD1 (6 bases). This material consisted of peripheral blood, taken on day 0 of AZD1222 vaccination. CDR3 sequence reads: CASSEQGGSGTEAFF. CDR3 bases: TGTGCCAGCAGCGAACAAGGGGGGTCGGGCACTGAAGCTTTCTTT.